This TCR beta chain was identified in a study of blood T cell repertoires in COVID-19. Study in general: The study drew acute and convalescent COVID-19 samples from the United States, Italy and Spain. The cDNA or gDNA used as material had been derived from T cells, B-cell-depleted T cells, or PBMCs.

Original data processing: Reference gene primer amplification gave nucleated cell count estimates. Sequencing was performed with immunoSEQ multiplex PCR; in TCRdb, only in-frame clones are kept and a portion is missing. D and trimming come from the DNA, and the V and J calls and clone size come from that table. The repertoire includes about 80,000 clones, more than 60% of them detected once, and more than 15% sits in the top ten. This CDR3 region has 13 residues. V was clipped by 8 bases and J by 4 bases, with 9 bases between them. CDR1 is MNHNY and CDR2 is SVGAGI in the germline V gene (reference sequence).

Sequencing used peripheral blood. This sequence joins TRBV6-6 and TRBJ2-6; tentatively, D is TRBD2 (5 bases). The clonotype comes from a human donor in a cohort sampled during active COVID-19. This chain's CDR3 is CASQVAGANVLTF. The CDR3, as DNA: TGTGCCAGCCAGGTAGCGGGGGCCAACGTCCTGACTTTC.